This TCR beta chain was identified during a study of early T cells in non-severe SARS-CoV-2 infection. Study-wide background: With bulk RNA from unsorted whole blood as input, sequencing yielded unpaired chains.

This clonotype came up many times. The target antigen is unknown. V trimming: 1 base; J trimming: 8 bases; junction bases outside the gene matches: 8. Germline V gene sequence: CDR1 LGHNA, CDR2 YSLEER. The CDR3 spans 15 residues. TCRdb re-called the 5' RACE reads with MiXCR, one entry per CDR3 protein. The repertoire consists of roughly 72,000 distinct CDR3 sequences, with approximately 13% occurring once and the leading ten covering around 2.8%. Findings of the study overall: Database matching using VDJdb favored anti-spike CD8 responses, with private and CD4 specificities left missing.

The source material was whole blood, sampled at baseline. The sequence came from an adult who was a healthcare worker with PCR-confirmed SARS-CoV-2 infection or an uninfected control (not recorded which). The rearrangement uses TRBV4-3 and TRBJ1-2; 9 bases are a match to TRBD1. Here the CDR3 reads CASSQGPTGGWGYTF. The CDR3 DNA reads TGCGCCAGCAGCCAAGGTCCCACAGGGGGCTGGGGCTACACCTTC.